This TCR beta chain was found in a study of post-analysis software for immune sequencing data. Notes on the study in general: Compared with controls, patients had more of about 5 TRBV segments, including TRBV5-6, TRBV5-1 and TRBV20-1.

On this clonotype: Its antigen is unidentified.

The CDR3 extends over 16 amino acids. Trimming at V came to 6 bases and at J to 6 bases, leaving 10 bases not matched to a gene. Germline V gene lookup returns CDR1 MNHNY and CDR2 SVGAGI (reference sequence). Presence of unique molecular identifiers characterized the TCR beta cDNA libraries. TCRdb re-derived calls from the PCR reads in MiXCR, one entry per CDR3 protein. The sample consists of roughly 430,000 distinct CDR3 sequences, roughly 38% of them appearing once. The receptor was derived from a girl aged 2 to 10 with multiple sclerosis. Material: blood. This chain uses TRBV6-6 with TRBJ2-1; TRBD2 matches at 11 bases. This CDR3 is CASRHSGRGLSNEQFF. CDR3 in DNA: TGTGCCAGCAGACATAGCGGGAGGGGGTTATCCAATGAGCAGTTCTTC.